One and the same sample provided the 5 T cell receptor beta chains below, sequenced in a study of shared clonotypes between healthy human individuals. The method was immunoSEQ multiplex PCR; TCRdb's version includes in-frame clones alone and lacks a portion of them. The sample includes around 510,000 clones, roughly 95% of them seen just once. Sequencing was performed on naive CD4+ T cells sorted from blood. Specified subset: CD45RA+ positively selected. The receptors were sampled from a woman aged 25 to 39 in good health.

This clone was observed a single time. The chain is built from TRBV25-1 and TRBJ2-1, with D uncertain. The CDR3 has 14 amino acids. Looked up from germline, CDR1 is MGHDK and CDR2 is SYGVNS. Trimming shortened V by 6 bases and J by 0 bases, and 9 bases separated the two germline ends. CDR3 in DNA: TGTGCCAGCAGAGGGAAGAGCTCCTACAATGAGCAGTTCTTC. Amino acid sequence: CASRGKSSYNEQFF. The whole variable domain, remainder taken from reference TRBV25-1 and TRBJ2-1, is EADIYQTPRYLVIGTGKKITLECSQTMGHDKMYWYQQDPGMELHLIHYSYGVNSTEKGDLSSESTVSRIRTEHFPLTLESARPSHTSQYLCASRGKSSYNEQFFGPGTRLTVL.

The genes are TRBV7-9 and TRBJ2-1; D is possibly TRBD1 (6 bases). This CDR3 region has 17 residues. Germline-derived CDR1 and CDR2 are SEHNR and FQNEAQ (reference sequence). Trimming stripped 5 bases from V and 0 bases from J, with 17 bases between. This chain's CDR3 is CASSPRTDHSSYNEQFF. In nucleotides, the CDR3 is TGTGCCAGCAGCCCCCGGACAGACCATAGCTCCTACAATGAGCAGTTCTTC.

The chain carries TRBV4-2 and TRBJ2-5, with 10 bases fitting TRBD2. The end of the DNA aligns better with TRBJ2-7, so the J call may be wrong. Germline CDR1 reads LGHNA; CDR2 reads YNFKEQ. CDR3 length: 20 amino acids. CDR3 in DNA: TGTGCCAGCAGCCAAGAGCTTCTAGCGGGAGACATACTGAGCTCCTACGAGCAGTACTTC. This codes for CASSQELLAGDILSSYEQYF.

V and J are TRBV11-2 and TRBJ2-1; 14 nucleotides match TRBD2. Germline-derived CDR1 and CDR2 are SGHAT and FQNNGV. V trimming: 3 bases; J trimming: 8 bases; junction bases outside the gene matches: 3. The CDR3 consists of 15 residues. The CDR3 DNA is TGTGCCAGCAGCTTGGCGGGACTAGCGGGAGATGAGCAGTTCTTC. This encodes CASSLAGLAGDEQFF.

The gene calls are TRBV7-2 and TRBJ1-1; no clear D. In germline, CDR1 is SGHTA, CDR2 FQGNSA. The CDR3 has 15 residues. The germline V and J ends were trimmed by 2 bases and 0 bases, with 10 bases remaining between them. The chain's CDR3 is CASSLSTALNTEAFF. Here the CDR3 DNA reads TGTGCCAGCAGCTTAAGTACAGCCCTGAACACTGAAGCTTTCTTT.